The next 30 T cell receptor beta chains were all read from a single sample in a study of T cells after yellow fever vaccination. TCRdb analysed the 5' RACE reads with MiXCR anew, one entry per CDR3 protein. The sample records 300,000 to 400,000 distinct CDR3 sequences, less than 9.5% being singletons. Source: PBMCs, taken more than 40 days after the first yellow fever vaccination. These receptors were collected from a man aged 18 to 30 who received the YFV17D yellow fever vaccine.

The rearrangement links TRBV24-1 to TRBJ2-1; 9 bases are shared with TRBD1. The ends lost 2 bases at V and 7 bases at J; junction bases unmatched: 2. The CDR3 extends over 14 amino acids. The germline gives CDR1 KGHDR, CDR2 SFDVKD. The CDR3 loop reads CATSDYGTGNEQFF. For the CDR3, the DNA is TGTGCCACCAGTGATTACGGGACAGGGAATGAGCAGTTCTTC.

This clonotype was detected a few times. This sequence joins TRBV9 and TRBJ2-1; TRBD2 matches at 7 bases. The germline V gene encodes CDR1 SGDLS and CDR2 YYNGEE. The CDR3 sequence is 14 residues long. V was pared by 3 bases and J by 0 bases, with 0 bases of the junction left unmatched. The CDR3 is CASSASGSYNEQFF. The CDR3 DNA reads as TGTGCCAGCAGCGCTAGCGGCTCCTACAATGAGCAGTTCTTC.

The chain recombines TRBV4-1 with TRBJ2-1; the D is unclear. This CDR3 is 15 amino acids long. The V gene lost 2 bases and the J gene lost 6 bases, with 14 bases spanning the gap. CDR1 and CDR2 (germline): MGHRA, YSYEKL. CDR3 residues: CASSQSRSLRNEQFF. The CDR3 DNA sequence: TGCGCCAGCAGCCAAAGTAGGAGCTTGCGCAATGAGCAGTTCTTC.

This chain links TRBV15 with TRBJ2-6, with unresolved D. The V gene lost 1 base and the J gene lost 2 bases, with 12 bases spanning the gap. The CDR3 runs 17 residues. CDR1 and CDR2 (germline): LNHNV, YYDKDF (reference sequence). The CDR3 DNA follows: TGTGCCACCAGCAGAGTACTCGGCAACCCTGGGGCCAACGTCCTGACTTTC. This encodes CATSRVLGNPGANVLTF.

This chain connects TRBV21-1 to TRBJ2-1; the table gives TRBD2 as D, unverified against the DNA. TRBV21-1 is a known pseudogene. This CDR3 is 17 amino acids long. The CDR3: CASSKEGEESSYNEQFF. The CDR3 DNA sequence: TGTGCCAGCAGCAAAGAGGGGGAGGAATCCTCCTACAATGAGCAGTTCTTC.

The chain is built from TRBV3-1 and TRBJ2-5, with 13 bases fitting TRBD2. The CDR3 consists of 17 residues. The ends lost 3 bases at V and 4 bases at J; junction bases unmatched: 8. CDR1 LGHDT and CDR2 YNNKEL come from the germline V gene (reference sequence). The CDR3 region is CASSHAGLAGPGETQYF. CDR3 nucleotides: TGTGCCAGCAGCCACGCGGGACTAGCGGGGCCCGGAGAGACCCAGTACTTC.

On this clonotype itself: At one of its ends the junction is not consistent with the germline gene, which may arise from a read error. The chain uses TRBV20-1 and TRBJ1-1; tentatively, D is TRBD1 (6 bases). This CDR3 contains 15 residues. The germline gives CDR1 DFQATT, CDR2 SNEGSKA (reference sequence). This CDR3 is CSAREGGRGDTEACF. The CDR3 DNA sequence: TGCAGTGCTAGAGAAGGGGGGAGGGGGGACACTGAAGCTTGCTTT.

The chain couples TRBV9 to TRBJ2-1; D possibly corresponds to TRBD2 (6 bases). V was cut by 0 bases and J by 0 bases, with 10 bases left in between. The CDR3 extends over 16 amino acids. Germline V gene lookup returns CDR1 SGDLS and CDR2 YYNGEE. The CDR3 DNA follows: TGTGCCAGCAGCGTAGTGGAGGGGAGCTCCTACAATGAGCAGTTCTTC. It is translated as CASSVVEGSSYNEQFF.

A few counts support this clonotype. V usage is TRBV5-1 and J usage is TRBJ1-1; TRBD1 might be the D (5 bases). This CDR3 is 16 amino acids long. Germline lookup yields CDR1 SGHRS and CDR2 YFSETQ. The V gene lost 3 bases and the J gene lost 0 bases, with 15 bases spanning the gap. DNA for the CDR3: TGCGCCAGCAGCTCTGGGACCGATAGCATGAACACTGAAGCTTTCTTT. The encoded protein is CASSSGTDSMNTEAFF.

This clonotype was counted many times. The rearrangement uses TRBV5-1 and TRBJ2-3, with 9 bases identical to TRBD2. V trimming: 1 base; J trimming: 1 base; junction bases outside the gene matches: 4. CDR3 length equals 16 residues. In germline, CDR1 is SGHRS, CDR2 YFSETQ. CDR3 loop: CASSLFPSGGTDTQYF. The CDR3 bases are TGCGCCAGCAGCTTGTTCCCTAGCGGGGGCACAGATACGCAGTATTTT.

The chain is built from TRBV11-2 and TRBJ2-5, with TRBD1 as a possible D gene (6 bases). V shed 5 bases and J shed 4 bases, with 29 bases lying between them. The CDR3 runs to 19 residues. CDR1 is SGHAT and CDR2 is FQNNGV in the germline V gene. CDR3 residues: CASSPLSFQGPIRGETQYF. DNA of the CDR3: TGTGCCAGCAGCCCCCTAAGTTTTCAGGGGCCAATTCGGGGAGAGACCCAGTACTTC.

With respect to this clonotype: At one of its ends the junction is not consistent with the germline gene, which may arise from a read error. The CDR3 DNA is TGTGCCACCAGCCCCTGGGACAGGGGAGACTATGAGCAGTTCTTC. It encodes CATSPWDRGDYEQFF. This rearrangement joins TRBV3-1 to TRBJ2-1; 10 bases line up with TRBD1. Per germline, CDR1 LGHDT and CDR2 YNNKEL (reference sequence). The CDR3 is 15 amino acids.

This clonotype was seen more than once but under ten times. The chain carries TRBV7-9 and TRBJ1-1; TRBD1 is a possible D gene (5 bases). The CDR3 totals 12 residues. The germline CDR1 and CDR2 sequences are SEHNR and FQNEAQ (reference sequence). The V end was cut by 5 bases, the J end by 8 bases, with 12 bases between. The DNA of the CDR3 is TGTGCCAGCAGCCCTGACAGCGTGGAAGCTTTCTTT. It codes for CASSPDSVEAFF.

The chain employs TRBV5-5 and TRBJ1-2; 10 bases fit TRBD1. CDR3 size: 15 residues. CDR1 is SGHKS, CDR2 YYEKEE, per germline (reference sequence). J gave up 10 bases and V 4 bases, and 13 bases lay outside the gene matches. The CDR3 DNA is TGTGCCAGCAGCCCGTACGGGACAGGGGCTGTGTACTACACCTTC. Encoded protein: CASSPYGTGAVYYTF.

The chain carries TRBV12-3 or TRBV12-4 and TRBJ2-5; tentatively, D is TRBD2 (6 bases). CDR3 length: 14 amino acids. V was shortened by 6 bases and J by 0 bases, with 11 bases between the two germline ends. The CDR3 region is CASRERVDQETQYF. The CDR3 DNA follows: TGTGCCAGCAGAGAGCGGGTGGACCAAGAGACCCAGTACTTC.

V gene TRBV20-1 combines with J gene TRBJ2-2; TRBD1 matches 9 bases. In germline, CDR1 is DFQATT, CDR2 SNEGSKA (reference sequence). The trim removed 5 bases at V and 6 bases at J, leaving 10 bases unmatched. This CDR3 is built from 15 residues. In nucleotides, the CDR3 is TGCAGTGCTCAGGGGGGACAGGGATCGGCCGGGGAGCTGTTTTTT. Translating it yields CSAQGGQGSAGELFF.

The table lists this clonotype with a few counts. The J gene is TRBJ1-4, the V gene TRBV7-3; a possible D gene is TRBD1 (6 bases). This CDR3 spans 15 amino acids. Germline V gene data show CDR1 as SGHTA and CDR2 as FQGTGA. V was clipped by 1 base and J by 3 bases, with 9 bases between them. CDR3: CASSLNGTPNEKLFF. The CDR3 DNA follows: TGTGCCAGCAGCTTAAATGGGACACCTAATGAAAAACTGTTTTTT.

This clonotype was seen only a few times. The genes are TRBV19 and TRBJ1-1; D might be TRBD1 (5 bases). Trimming stripped 7 bases from V and 7 bases from J, with 13 bases between. CDR1 LNHDA and CDR2 SQIVND come from the germline V gene (reference sequence). The length of the CDR3 is 12 residues. The CDR3 loop reads CASTAWGGEAFF. The CDR3 DNA sequence: TGTGCCAGTACCGCATGGGGCGGTGAAGCTTTCTTT.

The chain employs TRBV13 and TRBJ2-4; the match to TRBD1 covers 9 bases. The germline V gene has CDR1 PRHDT and CDR2 FYEKMQ (reference sequence). Trimming cost V 5 bases and J 16 bases; bases outside gene matches: 12. The CDR3 contains 13 residues. CDR3 bases: TGTGCCAGCAGCAAGGGACAGGGTCAAAGGGTTTACTTC. Translation gives CASSKGQGQRVYF.

This clonotype was observed at least ten times. The V call is TRBV28, the J call TRBJ1-5; no definite D call. CDR3 length: 14 residues. V lost 8 bases to trimming and J lost 0 bases, with 11 bases between them. Germline V gives CDR1 MDHEN, CDR2 SYDVKM. The chain's CDR3 is CASGLLSSNQPQHF. The CDR3 bases are TGTGCCAGCGGACTCCTGAGTAGCAATCAGCCCCAGCATTTT.

This clonotype was recorded a few times. This chain uses TRBV6-5 with TRBJ2-5; the D gene is possibly TRBD1 (6 bases). Per germline, CDR1 MNHEY and CDR2 SVGAGI. The CDR3 extends over 13 amino acids. V was clipped by 4 bases and J by 9 bases, with 15 bases between them. This chain's CDR3 is CASSLGTFRAQYF. CDR3 bases: TGTGCCAGCAGTTTGGGGACATTCAGGGCCCAGTACTTC.

There are many counts of this clonotype. The chain links TRBV4-3 to TRBJ2-3, with 10 bases identical to TRBD2. Per the germline V gene, CDR1 is LGHNA and CDR2 is YSLEER. V shed 0 bases, J shed 9 bases, and the junction held 6 bases outside the gene matches. The CDR3 spans 15 residues. The CDR3 DNA follows: TGCGCCAGCAGCCAAGATAGCGGGGGGAGCAGGACGCAGTATTTT. Translated, it gives CASSQDSGGSRTQYF.

V is TRBV11-2 and J is TRBJ2-1, with 8 nucleotides matching TRBD2. The V segment lost 3 bases and the J segment 5 bases; nucleotides outside the gene matches: 12. CDR1 SGHAT and CDR2 FQNNGV come from the germline V gene. There are 17 residues in the CDR3. The CDR3 bases are TGTGCCAGCAGCTTCTTTAGGCGGGGGGCTTATAACAATGAGCAGTTCTTC. Protein product: CASSFFRRGAYNNEQFF. The entire variable domain, with the rest obtained from reference TRBV11-2 and TRBJ2-1, is as follows: EAGVAQSPRYKIIEKRQSVAFWCNPISGHATLYWYQQILGQGPKLLIQFQNNGVVDDSQLPKDRFSAERLKGVDSTLKIQPAKLEDSAVYLCASSFFRRGAYNNEQFFGPGTRLTVL.

The gene calls are TRBV5-8 and TRBJ1-6, with TRBD1 as a possible D gene (5 bases). Germline V CDR1 and CDR2: SGHTS, YDEGEE. This CDR3 is 15 amino acids long. V was trimmed by 0 bases and J by 8 bases, leaving 12 bases between them. CDR3 bases: TGTGCCAGCAGCTTGGAGCCCCAGGGTTATTCACCCCTCCACTTT. It yields the protein CASSLEPQGYSPLHF.

The chain employs TRBV4-3 and TRBJ2-1, with 10 bases aligning to TRBD2. The length of the CDR3 is 16 residues. The trim removed 0 bases at V and 6 bases at J, leaving 5 bases unmatched. Germline V gene data show CDR1 as LGHNA and CDR2 as YSLEER. For the CDR3, the DNA is TGCGCCAGCAGCCAAGATCTAGCGGGGGCTGGCAATGAGCAGTTCTTC. Encoded protein: CASSQDLAGAGNEQFF.

This clonotype was detected many times. The rearrangement links TRBV20-1 to TRBJ2-3, with a weak D call TRBD2 (5 bases). CDR1 and CDR2 from the germline V gene are DFQATT and SNEGSKA (reference sequence). V was pared by 3 bases and J by 5 bases, with 12 bases between. This CDR3 spans 13 amino acids. The CDR3 DNA sequence: TGCAGTGCTAGGGAAGGAGGTGGAGATACGCAGTATTTT. Translating gives CSAREGGGDTQYF.

The rearrangement links TRBV6-1 to TRBJ2-7, with TRBD2 matching 10 bases. V was clipped by 6 bases and J by 5 bases; unmatched bases: 10. Looked up from germline, CDR1 is MNHNS and CDR2 is SASEGT. The CDR3 runs to 15 residues. CDR3 amino acids: CASSQKAGGPNEQYF. The DNA of the CDR3 is TGTGCCAGCAGCCAAAAAGCGGGGGGGCCGAACGAGCAGTACTTC.

The rearrangement joins TRBV6-1 to TRBJ1-6; 11 positions match TRBD1. Germline V lookup: CDR1 MNHNS, CDR2 SASEGT. The CDR3 has 15 residues. V lost 5 bases to trimming and J lost 10 bases; unmatched junction nucleotides: 7. The CDR3 region is CASSRDRGSLSPLHF. DNA for the CDR3: TGTGCCAGCAGTAGGGACAGGGGGAGTTTGTCACCCCTCCACTTT.

This clonotype was observed a handful of times. The rearrangement links TRBV5-1 to TRBJ1-1; no reliable D call. The germline CDR1 and CDR2 sequences are SGHRS and YFSETQ. This CDR3 has 13 residues. V was pared by 7 bases and J by 4 bases, with 14 bases between. CDR3 nucleotides: TGCGCCAGCGGTCGGGTGCGTGGCACTGAAGCTTTCTTT. It codes for CASGRVRGTEAFF.

This clonotype was detected a few times. The chain couples TRBV12-3 or TRBV12-4 to TRBJ2-5; weak D call: TRBD1 (7 bases). CDR3 length equals 17 residues. V lost 0 bases and J 4 bases, leaving 18 bases between the germline ends. CDR3 bases: TGTGCCAGCAGTTTAGCGGGGGGACAGTCCGGAGGAGAGACCCAGTACTTC. This sequence encodes CASSLAGGQSGGETQYF.